A selection of T cell receptor beta chains follows, all from one sample in a study of T cells after yellow fever vaccination. In TCRdb, the 5' RACE reads were re-called with MiXCR into one record per CDR3 protein. The sample includes 100,000 to 150,000 distinct CDR3 sequences, 15% of them seen just once. The source material was CD8+ T cells sorted from PBMCs, sampled 5 days after the yellow fever booster vaccination. Source of these receptors: a man aged 18 to 29 who received the YFV17D yellow fever vaccine. Each CDR3 is given with its conserved first and last residue. A D gene is named only where the DNA matches it firmly. Size values are once, few and many counts, or a class for expanded clones, and some rows have none.

d_call clone_size j_call v_call cdr3_aa cdr3_nt
TRBD1 many TRBJ2-3 TRBV7-2 CASSFPGGATDTQYF TGTGCCAGCAGCTTCCCAGGGGGTGCTACAGATACGCAGTATTTT
. . TRBJ1-2 TRBV29-1 CSVVGYSYGYTF TGCAGCGTTGTAGGGTACAGCTATGGCTACACCTTC
TRBD1 . TRBJ2-2 TRBV7-8 CASSGDRVKGGELFF TGTGCCAGCAGCGGGGACAGGGTTAAGGGCGGGGAGCTGTTTTTT
TRBD1 many TRBJ1-2 TRBV4-2 CASSQVGTGDNYGYTF TGTGCCAGCAGCCAGGTCGGGACAGGCGATAACTATGGCTACACCTTC
. . TRBJ1-2 TRBV15 CATSRDSYDGYTF TGTGCCACCAGCAGAGATTCGTACGATGGCTACACCTTC
. . TRBJ2-4 TRBV5-1 CASSLGRGLAKNIQYF TGCGCCAGCAGCCTGGGGAGGGGGCTAGCCAAAAACATTCAGTACTTC
. few TRBJ2-7 TRBV9 CASSVGTGPSSTYEQYF TGTGCCAGCAGCGTAGGCACCGGACCGAGTTCGACCTACGAGCAGTACTTC
. . TRBJ2-1 TRBV5-1 CASTFTGRSYNEQFF TGCGCCAGCACATTCACAGGAAGGTCCTACAATGAGCAGTTCTTC
. . TRBJ2-3 TRBV27 CASSRVGSAYTDTQYF TGTGCCAGCTCCCGTGTGGGTAGCGCGTACACAGATACGCAGTATTTT
. . TRBJ2-7 TRBV13 CASSLVGRTTEQYF TGTGCCAGCAGCTTAGTTGGGAGGACCACCGAGCAGTACTTC
TRBD2 many TRBJ2-5 TRBV12-3/TRBV12-4 CASSSLAGETQYF TGTGCCAGCAGCTCGCTAGCGGGGGAGACCCAGTACTTC
. many TRBJ2-5 TRBV21-1 CASSKFHCLQETQYF TGTGCCAGCAGCAAATTTCACTGCCTCCAAGAGACCCAGTACTTC
. . TRBJ2-1 TRBV7-9 CASGHSGLEQFF TGTGCCAGCGGACACTCGGGACTCGAGCAGTTCTTC
. . TRBJ2-1 TRBV2 CASSAWGLGNNEQFF TGTGCCAGCAGTGCTTGGGGTTTGGGGAACAATGAGCAGTTCTTC
. . TRBJ2-2 TRBV6-2/TRBV6-3 CATGRVNTGELFF TGTGCCACTGGGCGAGTGAACACCGGGGAGCTGTTTTTT
TRBD2 many TRBJ2-2 TRBV7-2 CASSTYLSGGANTGELFF TGTGCCAGCAGCACCTACCTTAGCGGGGGCGCGAACACCGGGGAGCTGTTTTTT
TRBD1 . TRBJ2-3 TRBV5-1 CASSLGQGPADTQYF TGCGCCAGCAGCTTGGGACAGGGGCCCGCAGATACGCAGTATTTT
. . TRBJ2-5 TRBV14 CASSPTSRGQETQYF TGTGCCAGCAGCCCAACTTCCCGGGGACAAGAGACCCAGTACTTC
. few TRBJ2-3 TRBV20-1 CSAKTRQNLGDTQYF TGCAGTGCCAAAACTCGACAGAATTTGGGAGATACGCAGTATTTT
TRBD2 few TRBJ2-1 TRBV7-9 CASSPPSGGALNEQFF TGTGCCAGCAGCCCACCGAGCGGGGGGGCCCTCAATGAGCAGTTCTTC
TRBD2 many TRBJ2-1 TRBV7-2 CASSPLASGGEQFF TGTGCCAGCAGCCCCCTGGCTAGCGGGGGAGAGCAGTTCTTC
. . TRBJ2-5 TRBV5-1 CASSLEGSGETQYF TGCGCCAGCAGCTTGGAGGGCTCCGGAGAGACCCAGTACTTC
. . TRBJ2-5 TRBV6-2/TRBV6-3 CASSYLFGQSQTETQYF TGTGCCAGCAGTTACCTATTCGGACAGTCCCAGACAGAGACCCAGTACTTC
. . TRBJ2-5 TRBV4-1 CASSQRPPTSYQETQYF TGCGCCAGCAGCCAACGCCCCCCTACGTCGTACCAAGAGACCCAGTACTTC
. . TRBJ1-1 TRBV10-3 CAISESTARIEGAFF TGTGCCATCAGTGAGTCGACAGCCCGGATCGAGGGGGCTTTCTTT
TRBD2 few TRBJ2-1 TRBV5-5 CASSWGMGGYYNEQFF TGTGCCAGCAGCTGGGGGATGGGGGGGTACTACAATGAGCAGTTCTTC
. . TRBJ1-1 TRBV12-3/TRBV12-4 CATAGGYGTEAFF TGTGCCACCGCGGGGGGGTACGGCACTGAAGCTTTCTTT
TRBD2 . TRBJ2-2 TRBV10-3 CAISPAGGLGTGELFF TGTGCCATCAGTCCTGCGGGGGGACTAGGGACCGGGGAGCTGTTTTTT
TRBD1 few TRBJ2-1 TRBV5-5 CASSLEGTGGRNEQFF TGTGCCAGCAGCTTGGAAGGGACAGGGGGACGCAATGAGCAGTTCTTC
TRBD1 few TRBJ2-7 TRBV11-2 CASSKGQGNYEQYF TGTGCCAGCAGCAAGGGACAGGGAAACTACGAGCAGTACTTC
TRBD2 . TRBJ2-5 TRBV7-9 CASSQRTSGIQETQYF TGTGCCAGCAGCCAGCGGACTAGCGGCATTCAAGAGACCCAGTACTTC
. few TRBJ1-1 TRBV4-3 CASSLKNRIHMNTEAFF TGCGCCAGCAGCCTAAAGAACAGGATCCATATGAACACTGAAGCTTTCTTT
. few TRBJ1-2 TRBV12-3/TRBV12-4 CASTYSLATFYGYTF TGTGCCAGCACCTATTCGCTGGCGACGTTCTATGGCTACACCTTC
TRBD1 few TRBJ1-2 TRBV10-3 CAISESDRVYGYTF TGTGCCATCAGTGAATCGGACAGGGTCTATGGCTACACCTTC
. few TRBJ2-2 TRBV6-2/TRBV6-3 CASSRRSRNTGELFF TGTGCCAGCAGTCGGCGGTCCCGTAACACCGGGGAGCTGTTTTTT
. many TRBJ2-7 TRBV6-2/TRBV6-3 CASTPPAGPYEQYF TGTGCCAGCACCCCCCCCGCAGGACCCTACGAGCAGTACTTC
TRBD2 few TRBJ2-3 TRBV9 CASSDGRGAATDTQYF TGTGCCAGCAGCGACGGGCGGGGGGCCGCCACAGATACGCAGTATTTT
TRBD2 . TRBJ2-1 TRBV5-6 CASSPTSGGSDEQFF TGTGCCAGCAGCCCGACTAGCGGGGGCAGCGATGAGCAGTTCTTC
. many TRBJ2-6 TRBV28 CASSLLGVTGANVLTF TGTGCCAGCAGTTTATTAGGTGTTACTGGGGCCAACGTCCTGACTTTC
TRBD2 few TRBJ2-3 TRBV4-1 CASSQRGGVGDTQYF TGCGCCAGCAGCCAGAGGGGAGGGGTAGGGGATACGCAGTATTTT
TRBD1 few TRBJ2-7 TRBV5-1 CASSIGQGEQYF TGCGCCAGCAGCATCGGACAGGGCGAGCAGTACTTC
. few TRBJ2-2 TRBV9 CASSVGMAGELFF TGTGCCAGCAGCGTAGGTATGGCGGGGGAGCTGTTTTTT
. few TRBJ1-1 TRBV4-1 CASSPPMDAQGNTEAFF TGCGCCAGCAGCCCTCCGATGGATGCCCAGGGGAACACTGAAGCTTTCTTT
. . TRBJ1-4 TRBV28 CASSLGLLNEKLFF TGTGCCAGCAGTTTGGGGTTACTTAATGAAAAACTGTTTTTT
. . TRBJ1-2 TRBV7-2 CASSSAGAPQSGYTF TGTGCCAGCAGCTCGGCGGGGGCACCTCAATCGGGCTACACCTTC
. . TRBJ2-3 TRBV12-5 CASGFRGPGYSTDTQYF TGTGCTAGTGGTTTCCGGGGCCCGGGCTATTCCACAGATACGCAGTATTTT
. . TRBJ1-1 TRBV4-3 CASSSRRGAASEAFF TGCGCCAGCAGCTCCCGTCGGGGGGCGGCTTCTGAAGCTTTCTTT